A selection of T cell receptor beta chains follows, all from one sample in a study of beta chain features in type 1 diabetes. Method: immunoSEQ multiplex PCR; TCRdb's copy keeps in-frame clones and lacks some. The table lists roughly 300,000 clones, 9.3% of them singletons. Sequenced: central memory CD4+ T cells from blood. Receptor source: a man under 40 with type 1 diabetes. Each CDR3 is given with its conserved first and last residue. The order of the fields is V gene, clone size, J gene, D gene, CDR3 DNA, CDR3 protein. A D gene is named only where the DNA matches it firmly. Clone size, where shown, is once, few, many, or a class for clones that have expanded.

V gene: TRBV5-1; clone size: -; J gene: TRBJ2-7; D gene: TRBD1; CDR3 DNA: TGCGCCAGCAGCTCTACAGGGGGATACGAGCAGTACTTC; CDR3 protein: CASSSTGGYEQYF
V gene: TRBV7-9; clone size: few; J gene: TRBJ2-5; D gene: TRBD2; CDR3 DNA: TGTGCCAGCACCCCGTGGGGGGGAGAGACCCAGTACTTC; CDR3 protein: CASTPWGGETQYF
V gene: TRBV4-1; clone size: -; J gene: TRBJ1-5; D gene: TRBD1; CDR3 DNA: TGCGCCAGCAGCCAAGATACTGAGACAGGGAGCAATCAGCCCCAGCATTTT; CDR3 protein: CASSQDTETGSNQPQHF
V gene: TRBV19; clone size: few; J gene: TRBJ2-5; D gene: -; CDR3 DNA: TGTGCCAGTAGTATTCGGAGAGGGAGTTTGGGCCAAGAGACCCAGTACTTC; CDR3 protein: CASSIRRGSLGQETQYF
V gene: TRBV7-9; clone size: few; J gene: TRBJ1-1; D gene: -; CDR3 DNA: TGTGCCAGCAGCCCACTATCACTGGGGAATGCTTTCTTT; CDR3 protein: CASSPLSLGNAFF
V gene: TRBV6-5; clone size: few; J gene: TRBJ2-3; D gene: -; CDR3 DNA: TGTGCCAGCAGCTGGAATAGATTCACAGATACGCAGTATTTT; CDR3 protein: CASSWNRFTDTQYF
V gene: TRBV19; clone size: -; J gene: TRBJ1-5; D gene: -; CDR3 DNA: TGTGCCAGTAGCCCAGGGGTTTGGCAGCCCCAGCATTTT; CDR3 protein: CASSPGVWQPQHF
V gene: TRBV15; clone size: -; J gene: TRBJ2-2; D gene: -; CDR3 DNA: TGTGCCACCAGCCCTCAACGGGGTGCAGCTACGAACACCGGGGAGCTGTTTTTT; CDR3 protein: CATSPQRGAATNTGELFF
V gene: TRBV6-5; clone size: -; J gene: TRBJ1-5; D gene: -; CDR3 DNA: TGTGCCAGCAGGCCAGGCGGAGGAGGCAATCAGCCCCAGCATTTT; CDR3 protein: CASRPGGGGNQPQHF
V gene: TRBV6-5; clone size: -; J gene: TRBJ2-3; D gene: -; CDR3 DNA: TGTGCCAGCAGTGGATTGGCGGGATTCACAGATACGCAGTATTTT; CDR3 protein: CASSGLAGFTDTQYF
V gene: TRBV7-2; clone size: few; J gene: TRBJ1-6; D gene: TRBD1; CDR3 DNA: TGTGCCAGCAGCGCGACAGGGAGTAATTCACCCCTCCACTTT; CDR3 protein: CASSATGSNSPLHF
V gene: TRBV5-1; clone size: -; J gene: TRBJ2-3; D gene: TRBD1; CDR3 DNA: TGCGCCAGCAGCGGCGGACAGGGGTCTCCCACAGATACGCAGTATTTT; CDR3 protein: CASSGGQGSPTDTQYF
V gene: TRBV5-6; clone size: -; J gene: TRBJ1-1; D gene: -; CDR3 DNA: TGTGCCAGCAGCTTTGACCAATGGACTGAAGCTTTCTTT; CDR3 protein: CASSFDQWTEAFF
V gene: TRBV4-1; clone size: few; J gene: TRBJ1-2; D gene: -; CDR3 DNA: TGCGCCAGCAGCCAAGAGTTGTCAGGGAGGCGGTCTAACTATGGCTACACCTTC; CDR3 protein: CASSQELSGRRSNYGYTF
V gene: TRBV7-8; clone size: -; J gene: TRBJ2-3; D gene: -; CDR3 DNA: TGTGCCAGCAGCTTAGCGTCTGGGGCCCGGGATACGCAGTATTTT; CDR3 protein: CASSLASGARDTQYF
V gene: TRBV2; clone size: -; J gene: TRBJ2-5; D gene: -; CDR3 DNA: TGTGCCAGCAGTGGACAGTTACAAGAGACCCAGTACTTC; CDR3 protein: CASSGQLQETQYF
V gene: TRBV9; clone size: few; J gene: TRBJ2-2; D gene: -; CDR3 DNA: TGTGCCAGCAGCGTAGAGGTCTCGAACACCGGGGAGCTGTTTTTT; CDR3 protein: CASSVEVSNTGELFF
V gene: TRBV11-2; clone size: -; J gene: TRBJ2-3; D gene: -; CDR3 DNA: TGTGCCAGCAGCTTAGCTGGACGTGATACGCAGTATTTT; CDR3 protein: CASSLAGRDTQYF
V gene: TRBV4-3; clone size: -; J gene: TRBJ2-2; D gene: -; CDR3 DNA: TGCGCCAGCAGCCAAGTATGGTTGGGCGGAACCGGGGAGCTGTTTTTT; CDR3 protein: CASSQVWLGGTGELFF
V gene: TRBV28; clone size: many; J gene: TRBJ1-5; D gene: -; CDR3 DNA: TGTGCCGGGAGAGAGGGGAGCAATCAGCCCCAGCATTTT; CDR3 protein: CAGREGSNQPQHF
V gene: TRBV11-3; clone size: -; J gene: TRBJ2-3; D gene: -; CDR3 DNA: TGTGCCAGCAGCACCCGACAGGGCACAGATACGCAGTATTTT; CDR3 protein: CASSTRQGTDTQYF
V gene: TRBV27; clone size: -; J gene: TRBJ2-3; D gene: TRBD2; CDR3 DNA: TGTGCCAGCAGAGCTAGGCTAGCGGGGACCACAGATACGCAGTATTTT; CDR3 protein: CASRARLAGTTDTQYF
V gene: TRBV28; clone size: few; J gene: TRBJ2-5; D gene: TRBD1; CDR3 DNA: TGTGCCAGCAGTTTGCCACAGGGGGAAGAGACCCAGTACTTC; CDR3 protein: CASSLPQGEETQYF
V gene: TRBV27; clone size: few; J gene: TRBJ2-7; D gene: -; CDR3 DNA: TGTGCCAGCAGTGTGGGATTCTCCTACGAGCAGTACTTC; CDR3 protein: CASSVGFSYEQYF
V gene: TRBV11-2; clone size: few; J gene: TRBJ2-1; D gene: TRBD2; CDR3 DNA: TGTGCCAGCAGCCCGGGGGGGTCCTACAATGAGCAGTTCTTC; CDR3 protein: CASSPGGSYNEQFF
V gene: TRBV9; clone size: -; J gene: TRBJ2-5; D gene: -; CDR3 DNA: TGTGCCAGCAGCCAAGGCCGATGGGAGACCCAGTACTTC; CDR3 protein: CASSQGRWETQYF
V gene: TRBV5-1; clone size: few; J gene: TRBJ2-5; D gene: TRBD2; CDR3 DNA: TGCGCCAGCAGAGGACTAGCTGGCGAGACCCAGTACTTC; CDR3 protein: CASRGLAGETQYF
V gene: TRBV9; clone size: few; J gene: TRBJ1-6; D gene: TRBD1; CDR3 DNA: TGTGCCAGCAGCCCAACAACAGGGGGTGGTTCACCCCTCCACTTT; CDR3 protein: CASSPTTGGGSPLHF
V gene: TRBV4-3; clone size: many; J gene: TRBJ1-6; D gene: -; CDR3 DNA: TGCGCCAGCAGCCAAGATATTGTCGGGGGGCATGATAGTTCACCCCTCCACTTT; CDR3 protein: CASSQDIVGGHDSSPLHF
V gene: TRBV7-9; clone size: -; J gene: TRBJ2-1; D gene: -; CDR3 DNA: TGTGCCAGCAGCTTATCCCTGACACTTAGAACCAATGAGCAGTTCTTC; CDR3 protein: CASSLSLTLRTNEQFF
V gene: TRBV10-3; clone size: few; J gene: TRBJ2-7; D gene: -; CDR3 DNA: TGTGCCATCAGCTCCGGACAGTTCCCCTACGAGCAGTACTTC; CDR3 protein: CAISSGQFPYEQYF
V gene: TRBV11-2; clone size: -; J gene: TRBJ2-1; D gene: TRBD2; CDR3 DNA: TGTGCCAGCAGCTTGATAGCGGGGGCGACCTACAATGAGCAGTTCTTC; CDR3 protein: CASSLIAGATYNEQFF
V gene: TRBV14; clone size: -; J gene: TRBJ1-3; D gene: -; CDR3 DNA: TGTGCCAGCAGCCAGAGAACAGGGTCTGGAAACACCATATATTTT; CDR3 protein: CASSQRTGSGNTIYF
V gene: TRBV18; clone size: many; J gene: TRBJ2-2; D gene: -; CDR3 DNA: TGTGCCAGCTCACCAGGACAACTGGAACTTGATACCGGGGAGCTGTTTTTT; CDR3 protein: CASSPGQLELDTGELFF
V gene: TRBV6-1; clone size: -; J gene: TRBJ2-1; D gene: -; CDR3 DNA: TGTGCCATCAGTGAGATAGTGATTAGCCGGTCCCGCAATGAGCAGTTCTTC; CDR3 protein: CAISEIVISRSRNEQFF
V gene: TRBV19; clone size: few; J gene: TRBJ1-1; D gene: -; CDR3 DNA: TGTGCCAGTAGTACACTCACCAGGATACGTAACACTGAAGCTTTCTTT; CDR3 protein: CASSTLTRIRNTEAFF
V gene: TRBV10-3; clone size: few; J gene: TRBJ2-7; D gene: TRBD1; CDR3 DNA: TGTGCCACCAACGCTCGGGGACAGCCCTACGAGCAGTACTTC; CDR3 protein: CATNARGQPYEQYF
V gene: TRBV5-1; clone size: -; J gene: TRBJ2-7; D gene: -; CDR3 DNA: TGCGCCAGCAGCTTGGACGGGGCCCTCAACGAGCAGTACTTC; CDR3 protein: CASSLDGALNEQYF
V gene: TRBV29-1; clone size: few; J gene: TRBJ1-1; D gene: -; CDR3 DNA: TGCAGCGTTCAGTTTCGGGGGGGGAACACTGAAGCTTTCTTT; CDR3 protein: CSVQFRGGNTEAFF
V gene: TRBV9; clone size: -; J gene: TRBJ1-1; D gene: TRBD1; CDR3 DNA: TGTGCCAGCAGCACACTCCCCGGGACAGCTGAAGCTTTCTTT; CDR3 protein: CASSTLPGTAEAFF
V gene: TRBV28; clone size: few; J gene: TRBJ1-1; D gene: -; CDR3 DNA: TGTGCCAGCAGTTTAATTAACAGGGAGGACACTGAAGCTTTCTTT; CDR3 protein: CASSLINREDTEAFF
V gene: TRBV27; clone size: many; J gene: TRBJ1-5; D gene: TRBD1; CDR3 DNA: TGTGCCAGCAGTCCAGGCCTGGGACAGTTGGGGCAGCCCCAGCATTTT; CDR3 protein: CASSPGLGQLGQPQHF
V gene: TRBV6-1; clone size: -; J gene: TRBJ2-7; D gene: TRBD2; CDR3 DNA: TGTGCCAGCAAAAACCTACCTAGCGGGACCTACGAGCAGTACTTC; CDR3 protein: CASKNLPSGTYEQYF
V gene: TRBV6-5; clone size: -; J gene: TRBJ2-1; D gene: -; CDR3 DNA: TGTGCCAGCAGCCCCTTCGGTGGGGGCTACAATGAGCAGTTCTTC; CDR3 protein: CASSPFGGGYNEQFF
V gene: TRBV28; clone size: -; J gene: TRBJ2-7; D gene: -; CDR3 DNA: TGTGCCAGCAGTCCTCCGGACCTCTCTTTGCGGTACTTC; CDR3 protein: CASSPPDLSLRYF
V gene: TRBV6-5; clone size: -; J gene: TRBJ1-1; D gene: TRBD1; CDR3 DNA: TGTGCCAGCAGTTCCCCGACAGGGGCCGTGAACACTGAAGCTTTCTTT; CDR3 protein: CASSSPTGAVNTEAFF
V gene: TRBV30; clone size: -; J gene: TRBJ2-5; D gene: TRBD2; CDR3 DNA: TGTGCCTGGAGCCCTCGACTAGCGTCTATTCAAGAGACCCAGTACTTC; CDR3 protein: CAWSPRLASIQETQYF
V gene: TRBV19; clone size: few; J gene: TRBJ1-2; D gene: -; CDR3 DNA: TGTGCCAGTAGATTCAGGGTCGGAAACTATGGCTACACCTTC; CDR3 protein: CASRFRVGNYGYTF
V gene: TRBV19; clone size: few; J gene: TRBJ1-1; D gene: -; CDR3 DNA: TGTGCCAGTAGTATTGGGTCATTTGGCCTTGAAGCTTTCTTT; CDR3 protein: CASSIGSFGLEAFF
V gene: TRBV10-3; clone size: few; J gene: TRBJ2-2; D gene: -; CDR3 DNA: TGTGCCATCAGTGTACTGGGACCGAACACCGGGGAGCTGTTTTTT; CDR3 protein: CAISVLGPNTGELFF
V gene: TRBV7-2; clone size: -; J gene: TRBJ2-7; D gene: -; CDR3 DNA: TGTGCCAGCAGCTTATCGCCCATTCTCTACGAGCAGTACTTC; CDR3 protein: CASSLSPILYEQYF
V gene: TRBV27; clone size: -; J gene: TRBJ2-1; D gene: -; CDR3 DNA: TGTGCCAGCAGAGCGTCTTCTGAGCAGTTCTTC; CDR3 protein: CASRASSEQFF
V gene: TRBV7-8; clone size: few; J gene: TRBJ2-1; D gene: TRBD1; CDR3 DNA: TGTGCCAGCAGCCGGACAGGGGGCCCCTACAATGAGCAGTTCTTC; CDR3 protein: CASSRTGGPYNEQFF